This T cell receptor (beta chain) derives from a study of identical twins (dated by TCRdb to 2016 to 2018). With respect to the entire study: TCR alpha and beta repertoires from monozygotic twins, unrelated adults of various ages and cord blood were deep-sequenced to test whether fetal clonotypes persist. Replicate twin experiments were performed at different times using different library preparation protocols to rule out contamination.

General conclusions and limits of the study: Compared with coincidental sharing between unrelated individuals, an excess of low generation-probability sequences was observed among out-of-frame TCR alpha sequences shared between twins. Fewer insertions were carried by abundant cord blood beta clonotypes; a weaker similar trend was observed in young adult naive repertoires, while no such trend was observed in memory repertoires. Because the same donors could not be followed over many years, conclusions were based on cross-sectional statistical analysis. Zero-insertion analyses could be partly confounded by invariant T cells such as MAIT and iNKT, although diverse VJ usage argued against such confounding for most clonotypes. Recombination models systematically underestimated out-of-frame TCR alpha sharing in monozygotic twins but agreed with sharing between unrelated individuals. A weaker excess of twin sharing was found in beta out-of-frame sequences because the signal-to-noise ratio was lowered by fewer shared sequences.

All donors were healthy Caucasians. The twin cohort comprised three pairs of female monozygotic twins, all aged roughly 18 to 30 years. RNA for TCR libraries was isolated from peripheral blood mononuclear cells. Library preparation used 5' RACE. The sequencer listed for this sample is Illumina HiSeq 2000. A universal primer binding site was added through template switching, and the final cDNA carried a unique molecular identifier so that TCR cDNA molecules could be counted accurately. Specific primers in the conserved constant-segment region were used to synthesize first-strand cDNA for the TCR alpha and beta chains. To control for contamination, each cDNA library was double barcoded with a SMART-Mk sample barcode plus Illumina barcodes. TruSeq adapter sequences and Illumina sample barcodes were added in two successive PCR steps. The Illumina HiSeq platform was used with custom primers to sequence TCR alpha and beta cDNA libraries. In the paper's pipeline: MiGEC processed the raw reads to extract unique molecular identifiers, while MiXCR was used to determine the CDR3 positions. For each individual, recombination models were inferred using an EM algorithm with the repgenHMM and IGoR tools. The analysis of shared clonotypes was done with the tcR package in R, with sharing normalized by the product of cloneset sizes. Out-of-frame nonproductive sequences were analyzed to study raw recombination free of thymic and clonal selection effects. The public reads were reanalyzed by TCRdb: fastp trimming at Q25, MiXCR alignment, in-frame beta chains only. One record per CDR3 amino acid sequence lists the most common genes and DNA. These V and J calls rely on TCRdb rather than the paper's analysis. In this sample the table shows 700,000 or so distinct CDR3 sequences, approximately 21% of which occur a single time. Roughly 4% of the sample belongs to the ten largest clones.

In the case of this clonotype: What antigen it recognizes has not been identified. No base qualities exist here, and no much larger clone lies one base off it.

These same data were also listed under a study on T cells expressing NK-cell markers. As that second study puts it: In sorted CD3+CD56+NKG2C+, CD3+CD56+NKG2C- and CD3+CD56-NKG2C+ T-cell subsets from about eight donors, TCR beta-chain repertoires were profiled. Seven of the eight sequenced donors were HCMV-seropositive and one was HCMV-seronegative. To restrict sorting to alphabetaTCR-expressing T cells, an anti-gammadeltaTCR antibody was added in several experiments. For six donors, the dominant CD3+CD56+NKG2C+ clonotypes were among the top 10 CD8+ clonotypes and accounted for about 1.0-7.0% of CD8+ T cells. Those dominant clonotypes were again the most abundant among CD3+CD56-NKG2C+ cells in several donors, at about 25-60.1%. Whether the expanded NKG2C-expressing T cell clones were specific for HCMV antigens was left unclear. Randomly selected healthy volunteers, three men and five women, were used as the eight sequenced donors. To determine HCMV serostatus, a commercial ELISA kit was used to detect HCMV-specific IgG in serum. For roughly 6 donors, bulk peripheral blood T-cell repertoires were additionally sequenced from unsorted PBMC. Reads were demultiplexed and grouped by UMI with MIGEC, and clonotypes were assembled and quantified with MiTCR. To exclude erroneous sequences, only TCR cDNA sequences supported by at least two reads were retained. The tcR package was used for downstream repertoire analysis, and clonotypes were matched across fractions by CDR3 nucleotide sequence plus V segment. Antigen specificity was annotated against VDJdb with VDJmatch, allowing one amino acid substitution in CDR3.

The receptor was isolated from a woman between 18 and 29 years old in good health. Sequencing was carried out using PBMCs.

This receptor has the CDR3 CASSSTSGGDTQYF. The DNA sequence is TGCGCCAGCAGCTCGACTAGCGGGGGGGATACGCAGTATTTT. In this chain, TRBV5-1 is recombined with TRBJ2-3; the central 13 bases match TRBD2. In the germline V gene, CDR1 corresponds to SGHRS and CDR2 to YFSETQ. Including cysteine and phenylalanine, the CDR3 has 14 amino acids. Just the 42-base CDR3 DNA is kept, in frame starting at base 1. Trimming removed 3 bases from V and 6 bases from J; the gene matches leave 1 base unexplained.